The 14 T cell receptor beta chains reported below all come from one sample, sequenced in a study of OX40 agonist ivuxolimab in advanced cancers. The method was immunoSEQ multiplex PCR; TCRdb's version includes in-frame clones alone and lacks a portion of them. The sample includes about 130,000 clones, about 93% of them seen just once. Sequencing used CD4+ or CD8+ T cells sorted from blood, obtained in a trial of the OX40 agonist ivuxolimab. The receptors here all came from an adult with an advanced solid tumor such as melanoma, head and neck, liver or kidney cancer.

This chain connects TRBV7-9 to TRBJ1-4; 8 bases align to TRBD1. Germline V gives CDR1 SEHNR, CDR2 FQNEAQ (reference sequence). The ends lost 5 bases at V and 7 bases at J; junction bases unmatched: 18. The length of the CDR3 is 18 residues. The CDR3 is CASSPWKNSQGAPEKLFF. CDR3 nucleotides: TGTGCCAGCAGCCCCTGGAAAAATAGTCAGGGGGCGCCTGAAAAACTGTTTTTT.

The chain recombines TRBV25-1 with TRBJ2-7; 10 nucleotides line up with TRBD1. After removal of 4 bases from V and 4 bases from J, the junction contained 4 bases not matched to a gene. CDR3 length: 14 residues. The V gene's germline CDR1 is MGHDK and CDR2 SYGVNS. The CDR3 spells CASSAPGQGYEQYF. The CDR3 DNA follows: TGTGCCAGCAGTGCCCCGGGACAGGGGTACGAGCAGTACTTC.

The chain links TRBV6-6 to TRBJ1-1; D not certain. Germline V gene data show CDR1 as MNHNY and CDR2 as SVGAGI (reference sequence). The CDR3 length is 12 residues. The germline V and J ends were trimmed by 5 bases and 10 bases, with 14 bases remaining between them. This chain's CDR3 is CASSGPGWGAFF. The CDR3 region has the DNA TGTGCCAGCAGTGGACCAGGCTGGGGAGCTTTCTTT.

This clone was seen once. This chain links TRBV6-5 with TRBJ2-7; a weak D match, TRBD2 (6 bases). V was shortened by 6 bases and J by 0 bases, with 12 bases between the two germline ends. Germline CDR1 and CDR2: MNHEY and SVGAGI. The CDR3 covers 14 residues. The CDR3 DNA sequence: TGTGCCAGCAGAACCGGGACTGCCTCCTACGAGCAGTACTTC. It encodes CASRTGTASYEQYF.

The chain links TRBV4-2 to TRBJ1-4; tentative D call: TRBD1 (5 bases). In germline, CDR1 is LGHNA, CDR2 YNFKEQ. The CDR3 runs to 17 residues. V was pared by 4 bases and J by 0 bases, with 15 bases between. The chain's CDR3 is CASSPLGLFATNEKLFF. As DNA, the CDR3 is TGTGCCAGCAGCCCCCTGGGACTATTCGCAACTAATGAAAAACTGTTTTTT.

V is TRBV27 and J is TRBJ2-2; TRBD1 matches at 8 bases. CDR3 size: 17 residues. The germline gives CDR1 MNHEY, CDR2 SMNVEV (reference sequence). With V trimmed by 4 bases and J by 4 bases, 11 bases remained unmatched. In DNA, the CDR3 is TGTGCCAGCAGTTCCTTTTTGAGGACAGGGCCCACCGGGGAGCTGTTTTTT. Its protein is CASSSFLRTGPTGELFF.

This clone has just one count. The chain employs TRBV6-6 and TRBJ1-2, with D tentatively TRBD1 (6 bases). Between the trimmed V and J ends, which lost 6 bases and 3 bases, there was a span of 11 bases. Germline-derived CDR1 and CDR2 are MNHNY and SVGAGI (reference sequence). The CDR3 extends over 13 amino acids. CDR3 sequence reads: CASRRPGDYGYTF. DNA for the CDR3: TGTGCCAGCAGGCGCCCAGGGGACTATGGCTACACCTTC.

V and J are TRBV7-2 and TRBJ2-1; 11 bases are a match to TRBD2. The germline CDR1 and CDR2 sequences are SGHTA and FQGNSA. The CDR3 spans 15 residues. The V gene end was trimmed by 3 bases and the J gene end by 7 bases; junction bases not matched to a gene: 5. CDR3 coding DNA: TGTGCCAGCAGCTTCGGAGGGACTAGCGGAAATGAGCAGTTCTTC. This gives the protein CASSFGGTSGNEQFF.

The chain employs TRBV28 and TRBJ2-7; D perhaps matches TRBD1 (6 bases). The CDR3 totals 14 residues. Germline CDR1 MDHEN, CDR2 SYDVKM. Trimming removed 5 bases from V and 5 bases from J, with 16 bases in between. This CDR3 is CASSPIQGFNEQYF. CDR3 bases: TGTGCCAGCAGTCCCATCCAGGGGTTCAACGAGCAGTACTTC.

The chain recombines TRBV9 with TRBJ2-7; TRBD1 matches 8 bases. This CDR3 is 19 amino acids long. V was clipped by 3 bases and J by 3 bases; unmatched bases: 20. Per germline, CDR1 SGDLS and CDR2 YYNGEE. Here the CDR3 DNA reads TGTGCCAGCAGCGCCAATTACGAGACAGGGGTGGACAGATTCTACGAGCAGTACTTC. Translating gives CASSANYETGVDRFYEQYF.

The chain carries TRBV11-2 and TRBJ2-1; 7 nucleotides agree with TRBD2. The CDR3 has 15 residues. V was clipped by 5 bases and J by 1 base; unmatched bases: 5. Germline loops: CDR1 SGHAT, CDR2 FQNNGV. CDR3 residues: CASSRGGSSYNEQFF. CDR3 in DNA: TGTGCCAGCAGCCGCGGGGGATCTTCCTACAATGAGCAGTTCTTC.

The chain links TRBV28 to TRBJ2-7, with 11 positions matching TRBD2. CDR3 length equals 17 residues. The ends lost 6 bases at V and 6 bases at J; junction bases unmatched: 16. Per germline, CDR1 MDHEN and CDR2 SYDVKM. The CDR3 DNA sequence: TGTGCCAGCAGCCCCGGGGGACTAGCGGAGGGTTGGGGCGAGCAGTACTTC. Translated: CASSPGGLAEGWGEQYF.

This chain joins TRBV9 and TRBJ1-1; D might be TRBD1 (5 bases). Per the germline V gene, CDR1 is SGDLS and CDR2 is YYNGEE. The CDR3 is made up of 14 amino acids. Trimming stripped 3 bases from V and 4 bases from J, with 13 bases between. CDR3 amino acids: CASSGPQGFTEAFF. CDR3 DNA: TGTGCCAGCAGCGGTCCCCAGGGTTTCACTGAAGCTTTCTTT.

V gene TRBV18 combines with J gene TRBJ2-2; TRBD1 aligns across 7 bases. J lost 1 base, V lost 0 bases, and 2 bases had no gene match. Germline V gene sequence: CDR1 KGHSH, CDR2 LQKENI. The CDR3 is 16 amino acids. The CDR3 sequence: CASSPPTGRNTGELFF. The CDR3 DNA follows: TGTGCCAGCTCACCACCGACAGGGCGGAACACCGGGGAGCTGTTTTTT.